This T cell receptor beta chain originates from a study of blood T cell repertoires in COVID-19. Trimming removed 0 bases at V and 1 base at J, with 9 bases between. Germline V gene data show CDR1 as SGHTA and CDR2 as FQGNSA. The CDR3 runs to 16 residues. The table came from immunoSEQ multiplex PCR; TCRdb's copy has only in-frame clones and leaves some out. Of around 310,000 clones listed, roughly 90% are singletons. The rearrangement links TRBV7-2 to TRBJ2-2; the D is unclear. The origin of this receptor is a woman aged 45-65 years with active or convalescent COVID-19. Specimen: peripheral blood. The CDR3 loop reads CASSLASGRNTGELFF. In DNA, the CDR3 is TGTGCCAGCAGCTTAGCGTCTGGCAGGAACACCGGGGAGCTGTTTTTT.